This T cell receptor (beta chain) was recorded in a study of shared clonotypes between healthy human individuals. Naive CD8 cells lacked CD45RO and underwent positive selection for CCR7, leaving out terminally differentiated effector memory CD45RA+ cells. The ends lost 0 bases at V and 10 bases at J; junction bases unmatched: 5. Germline lookup yields CDR1 LGHNA and CDR2 YSLEER. CDR3 length: 16 residues. Produced via immunoSEQ multiplex PCR; TCRdb's table is partial and in-frame only. Among around 2,000,000 clones, about 92% were seen once, and the ten largest hold around 1.7%. The chain combines TRBV4-3 with TRBJ2-2; 13 nucleotides match TRBD2. Material: naive CD8+ T cells from PBMCs. The TCR originated in a man aged 18 to 35 in good health. Some clones in this sample may be carry-over from other donors' samples. DNA of the CDR3: TGCGCCAGCAGCCAAGAACTAGCGGGAGGGCCCTCGGAGCTGTTTTTT. It codes for CASSQELAGGPSELFF.